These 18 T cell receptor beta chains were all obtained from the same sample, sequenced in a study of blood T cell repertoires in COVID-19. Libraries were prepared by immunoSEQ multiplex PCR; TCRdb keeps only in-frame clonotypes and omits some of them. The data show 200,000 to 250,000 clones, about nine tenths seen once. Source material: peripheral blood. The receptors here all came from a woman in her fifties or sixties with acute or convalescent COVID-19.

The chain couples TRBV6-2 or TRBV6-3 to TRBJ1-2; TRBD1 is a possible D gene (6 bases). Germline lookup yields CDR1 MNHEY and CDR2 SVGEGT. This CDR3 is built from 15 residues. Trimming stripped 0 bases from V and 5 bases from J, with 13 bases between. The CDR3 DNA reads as TGTGCCAGCAGTTACTCGAACTTGCAGGGGTATGGCTACACCTTC. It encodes CASSYSNLQGYGYTF.

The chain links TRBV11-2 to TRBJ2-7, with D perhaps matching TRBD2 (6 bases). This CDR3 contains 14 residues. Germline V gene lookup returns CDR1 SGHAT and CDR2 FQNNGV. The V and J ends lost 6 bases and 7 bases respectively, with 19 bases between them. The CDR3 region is CASRIPGRREEQYF. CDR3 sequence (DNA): TGTGCCAGCAGGATTCCGGGACGGAGGGAGGAGCAGTACTTC.

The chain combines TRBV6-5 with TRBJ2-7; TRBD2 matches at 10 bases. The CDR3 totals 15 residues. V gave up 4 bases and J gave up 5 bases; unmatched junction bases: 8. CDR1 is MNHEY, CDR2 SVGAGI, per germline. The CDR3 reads CASSLLAGGFDEQYF. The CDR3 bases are TGTGCCAGCAGTTTGTTAGCGGGGGGTTTCGACGAGCAGTACTTC.

CDR3 residues: CASSRGLDTDTQYF. DNA for the CDR3: TGTGCCAGCAGTCGCGGACTAGACACAGATACGCAGTATTTT. This chain joins TRBV25-1 and TRBJ2-3; the match to TRBD2 covers 7 bases. J gave up 2 bases and V 5 bases, and 4 bases lay outside the gene matches. The CDR3 loop spans 14 amino acids. Germline CDR1 and CDR2: MGHDK and SYGVNS.

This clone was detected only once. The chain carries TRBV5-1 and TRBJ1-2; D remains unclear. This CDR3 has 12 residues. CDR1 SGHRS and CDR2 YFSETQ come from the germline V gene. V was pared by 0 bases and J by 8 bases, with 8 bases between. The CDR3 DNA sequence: TGCGCCAGCAGCTTGGATCTAAACGGCTACACCTTC. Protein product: CASSLDLNGYTF.

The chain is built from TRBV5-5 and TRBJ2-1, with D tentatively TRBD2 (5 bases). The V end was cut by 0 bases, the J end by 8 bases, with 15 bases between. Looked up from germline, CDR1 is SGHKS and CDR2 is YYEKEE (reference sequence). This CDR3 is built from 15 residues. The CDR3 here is CASSLGIARWDEQFF. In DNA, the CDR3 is TGTGCCAGCAGCTTGGGGATAGCGCGTTGGGATGAGCAGTTCTTC.

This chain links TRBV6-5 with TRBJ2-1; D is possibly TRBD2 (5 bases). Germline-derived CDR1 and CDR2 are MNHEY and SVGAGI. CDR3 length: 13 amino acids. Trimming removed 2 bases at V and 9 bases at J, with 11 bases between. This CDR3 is CASSYVGGGEQFF. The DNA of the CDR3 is TGTGCCAGCAGTTACGTAGGTGGAGGTGAGCAGTTCTTC.

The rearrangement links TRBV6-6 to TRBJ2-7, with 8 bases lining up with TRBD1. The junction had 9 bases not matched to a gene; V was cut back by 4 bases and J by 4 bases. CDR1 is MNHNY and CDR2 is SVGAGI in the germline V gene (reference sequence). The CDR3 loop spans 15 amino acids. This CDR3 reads CASSSHRGAAYEQYF. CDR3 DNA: TGTGCCAGCAGTTCTCACAGGGGGGCGGCTTACGAGCAGTACTTC.

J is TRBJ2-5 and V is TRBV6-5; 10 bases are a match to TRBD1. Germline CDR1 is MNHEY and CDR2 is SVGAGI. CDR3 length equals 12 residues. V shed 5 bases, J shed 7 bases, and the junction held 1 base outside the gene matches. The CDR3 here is CASSRDRGTQYF. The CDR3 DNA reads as TGTGCCAGCAGTCGGGACAGGGGGACCCAGTACTTC.

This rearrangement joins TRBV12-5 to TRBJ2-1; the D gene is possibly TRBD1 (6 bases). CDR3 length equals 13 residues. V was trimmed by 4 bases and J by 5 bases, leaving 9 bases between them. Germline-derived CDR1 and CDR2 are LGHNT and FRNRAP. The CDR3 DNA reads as TGTGCTAGTGGTTGGGGACAAAACAATGAGCAGTTCTTC. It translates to CASGWGQNNEQFF. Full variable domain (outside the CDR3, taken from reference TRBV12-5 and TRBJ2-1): DARVTQTPRHKVTEMGQEVTMRCQPILGHNTVFWYRQTMMQGLELLAYFRNRAPLDDSGMPKDRFSAEMPDATLATLKIQPSEPRDSAVYFCASGWGQNNEQFFGPGTRLTVL.

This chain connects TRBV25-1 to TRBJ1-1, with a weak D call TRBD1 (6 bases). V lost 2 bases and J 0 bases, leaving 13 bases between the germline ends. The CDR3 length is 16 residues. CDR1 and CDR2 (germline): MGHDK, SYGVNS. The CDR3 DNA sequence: TGTGCCAGCAGTGAAGACAGGAGTTCCATGAACACTGAAGCTTTCTTT. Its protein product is CASSEDRSSMNTEAFF.

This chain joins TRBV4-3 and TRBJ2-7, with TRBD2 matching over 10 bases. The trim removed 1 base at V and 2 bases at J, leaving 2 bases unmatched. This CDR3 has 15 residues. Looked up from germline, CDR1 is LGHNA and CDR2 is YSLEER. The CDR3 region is CASSQGTSGTYEQYF. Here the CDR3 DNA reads TGCGCCAGCAGCCAAGGGACTAGCGGCACCTACGAGCAGTACTTC.

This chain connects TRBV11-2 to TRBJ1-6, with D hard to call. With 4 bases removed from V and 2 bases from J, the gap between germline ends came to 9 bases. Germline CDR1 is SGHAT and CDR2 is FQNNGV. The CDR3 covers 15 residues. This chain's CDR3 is CASSYEGAYNSPLHF. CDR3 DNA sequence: TGTGCCAGCAGCTACGAGGGAGCCTATAATTCACCCCTCCACTTT.

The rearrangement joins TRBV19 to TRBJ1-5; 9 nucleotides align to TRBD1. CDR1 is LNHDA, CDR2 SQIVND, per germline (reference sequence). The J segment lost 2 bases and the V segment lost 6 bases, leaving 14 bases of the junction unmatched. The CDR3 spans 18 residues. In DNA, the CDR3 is TGTGCCAGTAGGTTCCGGGACAGGGACCAAAGCGGCAATCAGCCCCAGCATTTT. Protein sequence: CASRFRDRDQSGNQPQHF.

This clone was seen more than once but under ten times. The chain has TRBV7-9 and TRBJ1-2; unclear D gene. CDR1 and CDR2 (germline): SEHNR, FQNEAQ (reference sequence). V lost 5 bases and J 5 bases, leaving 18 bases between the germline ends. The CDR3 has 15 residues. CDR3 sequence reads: CASSPHGRPGYGYTF. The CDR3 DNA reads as TGTGCCAGCAGCCCCCATGGCAGGCCTGGGTATGGCTACACCTTC.

CDR3: CASSRDRGDNEKLFF. The CDR3 nucleotides are TGTGCCAGCAGCCGGGACAGGGGTGACAATGAAAAACTGTTTTTT. V and J are TRBV7-8 and TRBJ1-4, with 10 bases matching TRBD1. Trimming removed 5 bases from V and 5 bases from J; junction bases left unmatched: 5. The germline CDR1 and CDR2 sequences are SGHVS and FQNEAQ. The CDR3 contains 15 residues.

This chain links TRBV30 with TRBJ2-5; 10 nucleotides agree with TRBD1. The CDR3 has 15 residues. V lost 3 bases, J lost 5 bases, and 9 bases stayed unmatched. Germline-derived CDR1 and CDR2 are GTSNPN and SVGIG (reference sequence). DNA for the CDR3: TGTGCCTGGAGCTCGCCGGGACAGGGGTCGGAGACCCAGTACTTC. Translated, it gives CAWSSPGQGSETQYF.

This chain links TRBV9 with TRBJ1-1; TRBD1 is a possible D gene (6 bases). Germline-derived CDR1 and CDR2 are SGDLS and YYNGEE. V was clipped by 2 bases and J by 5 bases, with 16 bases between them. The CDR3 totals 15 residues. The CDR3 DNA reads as TGTGCCAGCAGCGTTAGGGACACTCTGGGGACTGAAGCTTTCTTT. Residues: CASSVRDTLGTEAFF. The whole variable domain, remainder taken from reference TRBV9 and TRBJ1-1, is DSGVTQTPKHLITATGQRVTLRCSPRSGDLSVYWYQQSLDQGLQFLIQYYNGEERAKGNILERFSAQQFPDLHSELNLSSLELGDSALYFCASSVRDTLGTEAFFGQGTRLTVV.